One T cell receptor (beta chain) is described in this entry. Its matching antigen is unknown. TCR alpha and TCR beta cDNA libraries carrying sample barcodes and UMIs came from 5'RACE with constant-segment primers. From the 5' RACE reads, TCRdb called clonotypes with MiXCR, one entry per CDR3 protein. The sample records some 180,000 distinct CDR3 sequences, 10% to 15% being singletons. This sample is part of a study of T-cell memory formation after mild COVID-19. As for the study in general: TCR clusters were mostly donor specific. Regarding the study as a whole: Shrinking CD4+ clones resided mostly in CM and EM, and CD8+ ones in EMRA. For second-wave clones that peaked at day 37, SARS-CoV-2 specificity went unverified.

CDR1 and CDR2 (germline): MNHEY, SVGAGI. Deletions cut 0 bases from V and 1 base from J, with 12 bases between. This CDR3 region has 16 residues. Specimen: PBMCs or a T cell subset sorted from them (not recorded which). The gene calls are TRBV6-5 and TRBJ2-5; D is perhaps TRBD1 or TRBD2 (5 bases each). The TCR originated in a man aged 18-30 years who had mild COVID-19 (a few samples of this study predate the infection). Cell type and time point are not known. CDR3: CASSYSRGRLQETQYF. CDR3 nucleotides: TGTGCCAGCAGTTACTCGAGGGGACGGCTCCAAGAGACCCAGTACTTC.